This TCR beta chain came from a study of blood T cell repertoires in COVID-19. Study in general: Samples taken during acute and convalescent COVID-19 were collected in the United States, Italy and Spain. T cells, B-cell-depleted T cells, or PBMCs provided the cDNA or gDNA that served as material.

As originally analysed: Researchers report that nucleated cell counts were estimated from reference gene primer amplification. Sequencing used immunoSEQ multiplex PCR; TCRdb keeps in-frame clones, though not all of them. The V and J calls and clone size were taken over from that table, and D and trimming were inferred from the DNA. The sample consists of roughly 200,000 clones, approximately 86% of them appearing once. The V and J ends lost 5 bases and 0 bases, in that order; junction bases with no gene match: 8. There are 16 residues in the CDR3. Germline V gene sequence: CDR1 MNHEY, CDR2 SMNVEV (reference sequence).

The sequence was obtained from a woman aged 25-40 years with active or convalescent COVID-19. Sequencing used peripheral blood. The chain has TRBV27 and TRBJ1-2; 8 bases match TRBD1. CDR3 in DNA: TGTGCCAGCAGTCCCGGACAGGGAATTACTAACTATGGCTACACCTTC. This sequence encodes CASSPGQGITNYGYTF.